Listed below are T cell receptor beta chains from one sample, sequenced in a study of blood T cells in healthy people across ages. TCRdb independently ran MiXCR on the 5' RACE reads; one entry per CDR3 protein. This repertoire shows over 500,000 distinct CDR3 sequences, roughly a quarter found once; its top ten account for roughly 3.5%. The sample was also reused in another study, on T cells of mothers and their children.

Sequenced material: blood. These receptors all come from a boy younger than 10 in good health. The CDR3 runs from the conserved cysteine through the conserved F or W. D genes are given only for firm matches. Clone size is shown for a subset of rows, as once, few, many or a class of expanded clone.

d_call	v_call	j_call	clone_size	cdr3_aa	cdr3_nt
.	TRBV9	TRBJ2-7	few	CASSVDPEGYEQYF	TGTGCCAGCAGCGTAGACCCCGAGGGGTACGAGCAGTACTTC
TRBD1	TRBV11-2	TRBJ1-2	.	CASSVGQGLSYTF	TGTGCCAGCAGCGTAGGACAGGGTCTCAGCTACACCTTC
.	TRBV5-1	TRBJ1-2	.	CASSLDGLRDSGYTF	TGCGCCAGCAGCTTGGATGGTTTAAGGGATAGCGGCTACACCTTC
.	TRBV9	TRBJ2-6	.	CASSVDQGWANVLTF	TGTGCCAGCAGCGTCGATCAGGGGTGGGCCAACGTCCTGACTTTC
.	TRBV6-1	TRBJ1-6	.	CASGTTGYNSPLHF	TGTGCCAGCGGAACTACAGGGTACAATTCACCCCTCCACTTT
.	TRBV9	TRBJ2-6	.	CASSDPYSGANVLTF	TGTGCCAGCAGCGACCCATACTCTGGGGCCAACGTCCTGACTTTC
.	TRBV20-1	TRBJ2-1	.	CSASTETSSYNEQFF	TGCAGCGCTAGTACCGAGACCAGCTCCTACAATGAGCAGTTCTTC
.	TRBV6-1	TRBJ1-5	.	CASISSVGQPQHF	TGTGCCAGCATTTCCTCTGTGGGGCAGCCCCAGCATTTT
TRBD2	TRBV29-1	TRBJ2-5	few	CSVIPGLAWQETQYF	TGCAGCGTCATACCCGGACTAGCTTGGCAAGAGACCCAGTACTTC
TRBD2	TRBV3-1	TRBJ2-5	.	CASSQEGLAVRFQYF	TGTGCCAGCAGCCAAGAGGGACTAGCGGTCCGCTTCCAGTACTTC